Each of the 12 T cell receptor beta chains below was sequenced from the same sample in a study of human T cells and chemical hapten exposure. TCRdb redid the calling of the RACE reads with MiXCR, one entry per CDR3 protein. The table includes tens of thousands of distinct CDR3 sequences, approximately 9.9% detected once. The time point was: patch test 3, about 24 weeks after DPC sensitization. Treatment reported: therapeutic diphenylcyclopropenone sensitization with weekly scalp DPC. Here the sequenced sample was whole blood, taken in connection with sensitization to the hapten diphenylcyclopropenone (DPC). These receptors were taken from a woman between 40 and 50 years old with alopecia areata. Some clones in this sample may be carry-over from other donors' samples.

The V and J genes are TRBV3-1 and TRBJ2-7; maybe TRBD1 (5 bases). Trimming took 4 bases from V and 3 from J, leaving 13 bases between them. The CDR3 length is 14 residues. Per germline, CDR1 LGHDT and CDR2 YNNKEL (reference sequence). The DNA for the CDR3 is TGTGCCAGCAGCCCCCGGACAAGACTCTACGAGCAGTACTTC. Translated: CASSPRTRLYEQYF.

The chain carries TRBV2 and TRBJ2-1; D is unresolved. Germline CDR1 is SNHLY and CDR2 is FYNNEI. The CDR3 is made up of 11 amino acids. The V gene lost 8 bases and the J gene lost 9 bases, with 11 bases spanning the gap. CDR3 in DNA: TGTGCCAGCCCCGAAATGGGTGAGCAGTTCTTC. Its translation is CASPEMGEQFF.

This clonotype has ten or more counts. V gene TRBV6-2 or TRBV6-3 combines with J gene TRBJ2-2; D remains unclear. In germline, CDR1 is MNHEY, CDR2 SVGEGT. CDR3 length: 13 residues. V lost 6 bases, J lost 7 bases, and 12 bases lay in between. CDR3 bases: TGTGCCAGCAGCTCCTCTGAAAGCGGGGAGCTGTTTTTT. Its protein product is CASSSSESGELFF.

The chain employs TRBV7-2 and TRBJ1-2; TRBD1 matches 8 bases. V lost 5 bases and J lost 5; bases outside the gene matches: 10. Per germline, CDR1 SGHTA and CDR2 FQGNSA. The CDR3 sequence is 15 residues long. CDR3 amino acids: CASSPGLDRGYGYTF. CDR3 nucleotide sequence: TGTGCCAGCAGCCCGGGATTAGACAGGGGATATGGCTACACCTTC.

The chain couples TRBV6-5 to TRBJ1-1; no definite D call. V was clipped by 2 bases and J by 3 bases, with 16 bases between them. Germline values: CDR1 MNHEY, CDR2 SVGAGI. This CDR3 is 16 amino acids long. Here the CDR3 DNA reads TGTGCCAGCAGTTACGGGTTGGCACTAGAACACACTGAAGCTTTCTTT. Amino acid sequence: CASSYGLALEHTEAFF.

This clonotype was seen a few times. The chain couples TRBV5-1 to TRBJ2-2; D is perhaps TRBD1 (6 bases). The CDR3 sequence is 15 residues long. Germline V gives CDR1 SGHRS, CDR2 YFSETQ. Between the trimmed V and J ends, which lost 4 bases and 3 bases, there was a span of 13 bases. The DNA for the CDR3 is TGCGCCAGCAGCATCTTGACAGGAGACACCGGGGAGCTGTTTTTT. Protein product: CASSILTGDTGELFF.

This clonotype was detected ten times or more. This chain connects TRBV20-1 to TRBJ1-5; 7 bases are a match to TRBD1. The trim removed 6 bases at V and 0 bases at J, leaving 5 bases unmatched. This CDR3 is built from 14 residues. Germline V gene sequence: CDR1 DFQATT, CDR2 SNEGSKA (reference sequence). CDR3 coding DNA: TGCAGTGCCAGGGACAGCTATAGCAATCAGCCCCAGCATTTT. This translates into CSARDSYSNQPQHF.

This clonotype was recorded a few times. The chain links TRBV12-3 or TRBV12-4 to TRBJ1-5; D unclear. This CDR3 has 14 residues. With 3 bases removed from V and 6 bases from J, the gap between germline ends came to 12 bases. DNA of the CDR3: TGTGCCAGCAGTTTGGGCGGTCTTCCTCAGCCCCAGCATTTT. This translates into CASSLGGLPQPQHF.

This clonotype has a handful of counts. This rearrangement joins TRBV30 to TRBJ1-2; D is uncertain. This CDR3 region has 17 residues. V shed 5 bases and J shed 3 bases, with 25 bases lying between them. Germline assignment: CDR1 GTSNPN and CDR2 SVGIG (reference sequence). CDR3 sequence (DNA): TGTGCCTGGGCGCACTTGCCGGGAATGTCTTCGTACTATGGCTACACCTTC. Its translation: CAWAHLPGMSSYYGYTF.

The chain carries TRBV5-1 and TRBJ2-3; the D is unclear. Germline assignment: CDR1 SGHRS and CDR2 YFSETQ. The ends were cut back, 0 bases at V and 2 bases at J, with 4 bases in the middle. CDR3 length equals 13 residues. CDR3 nucleotides: TGCGCCAGCAGCTTGGTTATCACAGATACGCAGTATTTT. The encoded protein is CASSLVITDTQYF.

The CDR3 DNA reads as TGTGCCAGCAGTTACGCATCAGATACGCAGTATTTT. As protein: CASSYASDTQYF. V is TRBV6-6 and J is TRBJ2-3, with D hard to call. Germline V gene sequence: CDR1 MNHNY, CDR2 SVGAGI (reference sequence). The CDR3 sequence is 12 residues long. The V end lost 2 bases, the J end lost 4 bases, and 4 bases lay between the germline ends.

The CDR3 DNA sequence: TGTGCCACCAGTTGGGGCAGGGGGACGGAGCAGTTCTTC. Translation gives CATSWGRGTEQFF. The rearrangement uses TRBV24-1 and TRBJ2-1, with 7 nucleotides matching TRBD1. V lost 6 bases to trimming and J lost 10 bases; unmatched junction nucleotides: 8. Looked up from germline, CDR1 is KGHDR and CDR2 is SFDVKD. This CDR3 is 13 amino acids long.